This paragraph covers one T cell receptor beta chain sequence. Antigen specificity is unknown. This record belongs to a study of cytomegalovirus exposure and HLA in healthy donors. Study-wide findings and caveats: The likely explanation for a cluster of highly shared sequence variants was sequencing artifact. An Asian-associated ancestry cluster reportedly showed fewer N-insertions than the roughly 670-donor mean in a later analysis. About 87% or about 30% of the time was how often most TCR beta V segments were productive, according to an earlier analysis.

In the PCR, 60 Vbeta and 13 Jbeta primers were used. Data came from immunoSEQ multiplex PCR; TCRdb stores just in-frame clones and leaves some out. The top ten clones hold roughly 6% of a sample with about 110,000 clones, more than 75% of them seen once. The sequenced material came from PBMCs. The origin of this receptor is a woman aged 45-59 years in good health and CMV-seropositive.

CDR3 in amino acids: CASSSGDRATDTQYF. CDR3 DNA: TGTGCCAGCAGCTCCGGGGACAGGGCCACAGATACGCAGTATTTT. V is TRBV7-3 and J is TRBJ2-3; 9 nucleotides match TRBD1. The V gene's germline CDR1 is SGHTA and CDR2 FQGTGA. Trimming cost V 4 bases and J 2 bases; bases outside gene matches: 4. The CDR3 spans 15 residues.